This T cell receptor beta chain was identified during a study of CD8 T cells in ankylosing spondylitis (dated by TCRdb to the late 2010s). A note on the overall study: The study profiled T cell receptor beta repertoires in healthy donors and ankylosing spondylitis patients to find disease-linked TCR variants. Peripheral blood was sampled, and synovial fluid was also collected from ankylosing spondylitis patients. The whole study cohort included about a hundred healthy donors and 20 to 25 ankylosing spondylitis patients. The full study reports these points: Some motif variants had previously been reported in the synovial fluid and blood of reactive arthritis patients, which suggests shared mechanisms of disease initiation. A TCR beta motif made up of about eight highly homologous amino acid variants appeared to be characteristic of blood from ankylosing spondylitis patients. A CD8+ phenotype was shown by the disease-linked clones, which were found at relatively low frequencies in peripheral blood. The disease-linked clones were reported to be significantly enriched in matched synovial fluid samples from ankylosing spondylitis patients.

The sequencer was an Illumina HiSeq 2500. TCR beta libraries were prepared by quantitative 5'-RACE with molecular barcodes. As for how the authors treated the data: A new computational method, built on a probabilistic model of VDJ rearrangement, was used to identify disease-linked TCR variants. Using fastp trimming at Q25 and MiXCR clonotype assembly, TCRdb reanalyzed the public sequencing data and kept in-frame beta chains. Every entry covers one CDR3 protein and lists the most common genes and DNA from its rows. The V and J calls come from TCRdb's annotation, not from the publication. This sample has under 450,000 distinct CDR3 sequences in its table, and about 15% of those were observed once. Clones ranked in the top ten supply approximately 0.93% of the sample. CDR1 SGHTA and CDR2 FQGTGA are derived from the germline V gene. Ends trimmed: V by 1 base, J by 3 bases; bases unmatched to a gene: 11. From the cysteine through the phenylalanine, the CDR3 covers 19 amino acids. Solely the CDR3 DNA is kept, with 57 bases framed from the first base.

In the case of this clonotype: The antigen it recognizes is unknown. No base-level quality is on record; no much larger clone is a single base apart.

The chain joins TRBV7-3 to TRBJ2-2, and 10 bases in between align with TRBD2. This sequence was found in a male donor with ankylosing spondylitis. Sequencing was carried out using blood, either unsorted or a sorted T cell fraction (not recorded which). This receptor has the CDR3 CASSLIATSGIAYTGELFF. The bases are TGTGCCAGCAGCTTAATAGCAACTAGCGGGATCGCGTACACCGGGGAGCTGTTTTTT.